This T cell receptor (beta chain) comes out of a study of lymphopenia after photon versus proton radiotherapy. Study conclusions and caveats: After lymphocyte nadir, photon-treated repertoires showed oligoclonal expansion, especially CD8+ Temra. Proton therapy kept repertoires fairly stable, unlike photons, which gained effector/memory cells. Larger post-nadir TCR diversity loss correlated inversely with survival in deceased patients.

Here immunoSEQ multiplex PCR was the method, and the copy in TCRdb shows in-frame clones only, minus some. This table holds about 40,000 clones, roughly 84% found once. CDR1 MDHEN and CDR2 SYDVKM come from the germline V gene. V dropped 10 bases and J dropped 2 bases, with 20 bases sitting between them. The CDR3 totals 16 residues. Comments on this clone: Its antigen is undetermined.

Sequenced here: peripheral blood, sampled from a patient treated with proton-based radiotherapy. The chain employs TRBV28 and TRBJ1-4; no firm D call. The TCR sequence derives from a woman in her seventies with pancreatic cancer. Some clones in this sample may be carry-over from other donors' samples. The CDR3 coding sequence is TGTGCCACCCACCCCTCGTCGACTGCGACTAATGAAAAACTGTTTTTT. It yields the protein CATHPSSTATNEKLFF.